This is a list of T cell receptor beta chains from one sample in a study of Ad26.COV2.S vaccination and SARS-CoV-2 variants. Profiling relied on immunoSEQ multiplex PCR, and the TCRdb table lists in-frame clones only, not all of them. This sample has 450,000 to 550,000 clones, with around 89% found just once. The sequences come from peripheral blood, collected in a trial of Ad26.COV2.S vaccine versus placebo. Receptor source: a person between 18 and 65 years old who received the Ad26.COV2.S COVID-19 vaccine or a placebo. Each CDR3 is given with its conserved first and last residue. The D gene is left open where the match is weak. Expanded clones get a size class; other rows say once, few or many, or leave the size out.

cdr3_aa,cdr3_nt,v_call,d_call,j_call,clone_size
CAWSVNSWGGYTF,TGTGCCTGGAGTGTAAACAGTTGGGGAGGCTACACCTTC,TRBV30,-,TRBJ1-2,-
CASMSQAKGNTGELFF,TGTGCCAGTATGTCCCAGGCAAAAGGGAACACCGGGGAGCTGTTTTTT,TRBV19,-,TRBJ2-2,-
CSADFHNEQFF,TGCAGCGCAGACTTCCACAATGAGCAGTTCTTC,TRBV29-1,-,TRBJ2-1,-
CASSRTGDEQYF,TGTGCCAGCAGCCGAACAGGGGACGAGCAGTACTTC,TRBV7-9,TRBD1,TRBJ2-7,-
CASSLDSVGDSPLHF,TGTGCCAGCAGCTTAGATTCGGTGGGGGATTCACCCCTCCACTTT,TRBV7-9,-,TRBJ1-6,-
CASSSLAGVLDTQYF,TGCGCCAGCAGCTCACTAGCGGGAGTCCTCGATACGCAGTATTTT,TRBV5-1,TRBD2,TRBJ2-3,-
CASSLRSQETQYF,TGCGCCAGCAGCTTGCGCTCACAAGAGACCCAGTACTTC,TRBV5-1,-,TRBJ2-5,-
CASSQVLTSRRDTQYF,TGCGCCAGCAGCCAAGTGTTGACTAGCCGACGGGATACGCAGTATTTT,TRBV4-1,TRBD2,TRBJ2-3,-
CASSLRTGVTGELFF,TGTGCCAGCAGTTTAAGGACAGGGGTCACCGGGGAGCTGTTTTTT,TRBV27,TRBD1,TRBJ2-2,-
CASSLEPGGARYGYTF,TGTGCCAGCAGCTTAGAGCCAGGGGGCGCGAGATACGGCTACACCTTC,TRBV11-1,TRBD1,TRBJ1-2,-
CASRSTYLKNSNQPQHF,TGTGCCAGCAGGTCCACTTATTTAAAGAATAGCAATCAGCCCCAGCATTTT,TRBV28,-,TRBJ1-5,-
CASSLSGSRSYEQYF,TGTGCCAGCAGCCTTAGCGGGAGCCGGTCCTACGAGCAGTACTTC,TRBV3-1/TRBV3-2,TRBD2,TRBJ2-7,-
CASSPQDTTYEQYF,TGTGCCAGCAGCCCCCAGGACACAACCTACGAGCAGTACTTC,TRBV3-1/TRBV3-2,-,TRBJ2-7,once
CAWSVLGHLAAGELFF,TGTGCCTGGAGTGTCCTAGGCCACCTAGCGGCCGGGGAGCTGTTTTTT,TRBV30,TRBD2,TRBJ2-2,-